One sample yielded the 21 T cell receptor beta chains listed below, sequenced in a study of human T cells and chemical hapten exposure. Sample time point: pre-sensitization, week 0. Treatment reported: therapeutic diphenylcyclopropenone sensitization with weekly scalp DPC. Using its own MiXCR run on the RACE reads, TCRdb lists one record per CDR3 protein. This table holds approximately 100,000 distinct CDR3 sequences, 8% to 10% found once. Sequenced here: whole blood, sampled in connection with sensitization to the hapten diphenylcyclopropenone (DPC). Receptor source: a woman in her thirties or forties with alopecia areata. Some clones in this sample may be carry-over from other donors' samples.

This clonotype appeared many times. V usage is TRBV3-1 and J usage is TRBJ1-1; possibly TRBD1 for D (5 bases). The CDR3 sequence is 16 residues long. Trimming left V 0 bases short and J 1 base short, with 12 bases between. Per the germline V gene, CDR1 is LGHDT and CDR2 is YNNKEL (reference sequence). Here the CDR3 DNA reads TGTGCCAGCAGCCAAGATCCGGGACTGCGGAACACTGAAGCTTTCTTT. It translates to CASSQDPGLRNTEAFF.

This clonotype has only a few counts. In DNA form, the CDR3 reads TGTGCCACCTTAGACCGGGATCAAGGTGATACGCAGTATTTT. Its protein product is CATLDRDQGDTQYF. The rearrangement links TRBV28 to TRBJ2-3; TRBD2 might be the D (5 bases). V gave up 10 bases and J gave up 6 bases, with 20 bases separating them. Germline-derived CDR1 and CDR2 are MDHEN and SYDVKM. The CDR3 runs 14 residues.

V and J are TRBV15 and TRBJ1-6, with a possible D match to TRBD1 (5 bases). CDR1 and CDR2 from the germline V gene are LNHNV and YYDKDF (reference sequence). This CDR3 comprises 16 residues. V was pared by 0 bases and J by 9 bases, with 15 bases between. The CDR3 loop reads CATSRDRAPRGSPLHF. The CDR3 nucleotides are TGTGCCACCAGCAGAGATCGAGCCCCGAGGGGTTCACCCCTCCACTTT.

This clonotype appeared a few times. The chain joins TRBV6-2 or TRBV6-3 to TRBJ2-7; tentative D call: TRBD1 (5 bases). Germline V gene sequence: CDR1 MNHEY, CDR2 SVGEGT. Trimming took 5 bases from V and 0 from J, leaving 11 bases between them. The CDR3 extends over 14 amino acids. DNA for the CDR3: TGTGCCAGCAGTCCCTCGGACAACTCCTACGAGCAGTACTTC. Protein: CASSPSDNSYEQYF.

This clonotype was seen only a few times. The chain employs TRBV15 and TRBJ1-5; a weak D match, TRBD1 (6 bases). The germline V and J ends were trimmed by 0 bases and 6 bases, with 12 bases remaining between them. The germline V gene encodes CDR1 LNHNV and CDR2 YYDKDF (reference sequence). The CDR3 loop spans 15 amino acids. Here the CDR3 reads CATSRDLGGSQPQHF. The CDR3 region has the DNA TGTGCCACCAGCAGAGATTTAGGGGGTAGTCAGCCCCAGCATTTT.

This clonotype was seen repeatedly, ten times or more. The CDR3 loop reads CASSYSGTGFYEQYF. CDR3 nucleotide sequence: TGTGCCAGCAGTTACTCCGGGACAGGATTCTACGAGCAGTACTTC. This sequence joins TRBV6-2 or TRBV6-3 and TRBJ2-7; TRBD1 agrees at 8 bases. The CDR3 covers 15 residues. V lost 0 bases, J lost 3 bases, and 4 bases stayed unmatched. Germline V CDR1 and CDR2: MNHEY, SVGEGT.

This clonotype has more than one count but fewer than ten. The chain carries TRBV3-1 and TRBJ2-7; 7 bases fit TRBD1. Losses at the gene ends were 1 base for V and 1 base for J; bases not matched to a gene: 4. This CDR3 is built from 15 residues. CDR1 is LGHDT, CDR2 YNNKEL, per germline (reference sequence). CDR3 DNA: TGTGCCAGCAGCCAAGGAGACAGGGCGTCCTACGAGCAGTACTTC. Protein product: CASSQGDRASYEQYF.

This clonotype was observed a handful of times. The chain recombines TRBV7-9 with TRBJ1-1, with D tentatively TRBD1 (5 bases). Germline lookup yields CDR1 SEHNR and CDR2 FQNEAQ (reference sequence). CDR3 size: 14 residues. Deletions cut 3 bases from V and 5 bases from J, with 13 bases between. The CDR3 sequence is CASSLGLGGTEAFF. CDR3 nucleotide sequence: TGTGCCAGCAGCTTGGGGCTAGGCGGGACTGAAGCTTTCTTT.

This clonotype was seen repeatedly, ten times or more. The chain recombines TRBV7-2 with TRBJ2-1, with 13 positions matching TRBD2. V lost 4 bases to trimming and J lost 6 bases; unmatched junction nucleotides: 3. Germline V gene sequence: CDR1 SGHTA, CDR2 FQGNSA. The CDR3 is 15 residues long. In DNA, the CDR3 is TGTGCCAGCAGCTCCAGACTAGCGGGGGGCAATGAGCAGTTCTTC. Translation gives CASSSRLAGGNEQFF.

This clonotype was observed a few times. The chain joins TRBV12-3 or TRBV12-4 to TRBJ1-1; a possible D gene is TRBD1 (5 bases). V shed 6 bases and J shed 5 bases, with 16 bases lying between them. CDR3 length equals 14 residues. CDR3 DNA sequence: TGTGCCAGCAGGGTGGGACCGGAGAGGACTGAAGCTTTCTTT. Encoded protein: CASRVGPERTEAFF.

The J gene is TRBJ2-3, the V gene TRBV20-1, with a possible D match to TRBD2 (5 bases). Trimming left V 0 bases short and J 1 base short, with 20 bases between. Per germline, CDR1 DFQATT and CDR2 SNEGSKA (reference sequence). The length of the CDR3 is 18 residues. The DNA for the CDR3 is TGCAGTGCTAGAGATAGCGAGCGGCCCTCGTTTGGCACAGATACGCAGTATTTT. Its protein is CSARDSERPSFGTDTQYF.

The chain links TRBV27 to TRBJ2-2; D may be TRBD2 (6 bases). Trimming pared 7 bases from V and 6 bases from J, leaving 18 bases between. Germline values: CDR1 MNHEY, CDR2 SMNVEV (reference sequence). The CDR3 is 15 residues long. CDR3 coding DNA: TGTGCCAGCACCTCCGGGACCGCGGGGTCCGGGGAGCTGTTTTTT. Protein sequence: CASTSGTAGSGELFF.

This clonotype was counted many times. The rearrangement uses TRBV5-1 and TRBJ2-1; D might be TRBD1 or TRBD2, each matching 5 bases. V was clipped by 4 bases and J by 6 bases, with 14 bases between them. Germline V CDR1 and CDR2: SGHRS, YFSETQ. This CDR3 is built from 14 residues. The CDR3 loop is CASSIEPGPNEQFF. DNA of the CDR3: TGCGCCAGCAGCATTGAGCCGGGACCCAATGAGCAGTTCTTC. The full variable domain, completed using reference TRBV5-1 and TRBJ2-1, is KAGVTQTPRYLIKTRGQQVTLSCSPISGHRSVSWYQQTPGQGLQFLFEYFSETQRNKGNFPGRFSGRQFSNSRSEMNVSTLELGDSALYLCASSIEPGPNEQFFGPGTRLTVL.

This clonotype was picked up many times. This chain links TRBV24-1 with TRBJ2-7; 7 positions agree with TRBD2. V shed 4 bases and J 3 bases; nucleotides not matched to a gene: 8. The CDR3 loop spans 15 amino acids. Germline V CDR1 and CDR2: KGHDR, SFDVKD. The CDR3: CATSDSGTMSYEQYF. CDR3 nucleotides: TGTGCCACCAGTGACTCCGGGACTATGAGCTACGAGCAGTACTTC.

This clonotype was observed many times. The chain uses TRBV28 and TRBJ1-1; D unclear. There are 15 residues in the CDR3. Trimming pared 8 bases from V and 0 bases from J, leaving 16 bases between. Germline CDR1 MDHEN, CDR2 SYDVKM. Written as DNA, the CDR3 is TGTGCCAGCGGATACTTCCTGCCCTTGAACACTGAAGCTTTCTTT. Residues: CASGYFLPLNTEAFF.

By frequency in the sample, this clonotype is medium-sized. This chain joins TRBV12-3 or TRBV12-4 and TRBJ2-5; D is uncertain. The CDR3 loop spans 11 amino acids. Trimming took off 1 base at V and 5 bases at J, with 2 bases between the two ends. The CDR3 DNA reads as TGTGCCAGCAGTTTAGGGGAGACCCAGTACTTC. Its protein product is CASSLGETQYF.

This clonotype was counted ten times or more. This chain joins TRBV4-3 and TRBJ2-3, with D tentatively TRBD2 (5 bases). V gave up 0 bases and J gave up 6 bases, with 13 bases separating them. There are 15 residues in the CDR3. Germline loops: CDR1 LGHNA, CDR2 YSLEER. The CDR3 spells CASSQDRGNADTQYF. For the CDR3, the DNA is TGCGCCAGCAGCCAAGATCGAGGGAATGCGGATACGCAGTATTTT.

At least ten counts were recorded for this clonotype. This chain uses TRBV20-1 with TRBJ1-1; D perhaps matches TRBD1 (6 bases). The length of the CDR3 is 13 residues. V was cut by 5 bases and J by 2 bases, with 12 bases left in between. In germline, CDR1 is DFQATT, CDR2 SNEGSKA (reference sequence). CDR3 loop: CSALGGGNTEAFF. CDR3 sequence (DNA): TGCAGTGCTCTGGGGGGCGGAAACACTGAAGCTTTCTTT.

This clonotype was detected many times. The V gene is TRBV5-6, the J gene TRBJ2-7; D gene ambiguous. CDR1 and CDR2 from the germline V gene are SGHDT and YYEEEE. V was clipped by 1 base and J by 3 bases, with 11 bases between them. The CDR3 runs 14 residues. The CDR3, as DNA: TGTGCCAGCAGCTTGACCGGATCCCGCTACGAGCAGTACTTC. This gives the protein CASSLTGSRYEQYF.

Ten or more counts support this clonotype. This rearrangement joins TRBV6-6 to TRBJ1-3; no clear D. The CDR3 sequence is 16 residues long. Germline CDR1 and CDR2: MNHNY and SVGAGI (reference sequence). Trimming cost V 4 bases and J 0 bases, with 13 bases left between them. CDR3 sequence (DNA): TGTGCCAGCAGTTCACAGCGATCCTTCTCTGGAAACACCATATATTTT. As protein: CASSSQRSFSGNTIYF.

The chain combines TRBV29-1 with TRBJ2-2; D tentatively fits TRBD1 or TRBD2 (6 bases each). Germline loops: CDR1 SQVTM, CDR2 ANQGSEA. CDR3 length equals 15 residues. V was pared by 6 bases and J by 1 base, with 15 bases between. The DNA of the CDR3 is TGCAGCGTCAAGGGGGGACAAAGGAACACCGGGGAGCTGTTTTTT. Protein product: CSVKGGQRNTGELFF.